The TCR beta chain under discussion was sequenced for a study of cytomegalovirus exposure and HLA in healthy donors. This CDR3 spans 14 amino acids. Germline CDR1 reads SGDLS; CDR2 reads YYNGEE. The V end was cut by 2 bases, the J end by 0 bases, with 5 bases between. As to this clone: Antigen: not known.

General observations from the study: A link between a missense DCLRE1C variant and TCR beta V- and J-gene trimming emerged from a later analysis. Among immune exposure information, only CMV serostatus was available. Reports indicated that the classifier achieved high specificity and sensitivity in diagnosing cytomegalovirus status.

The study ran its PCR with 60 Vbeta and 13 Jbeta primers. The repertoire was sequenced with immunoSEQ multiplex PCR; TCRdb's copy has only in-frame clones and lacks some. The table lists 150,000 to 200,000 clones, roughly 13% of them singletons, with approximately 8.4% in the top ten. The origin of this receptor is a man aged 50 or older in good health and CMV-seropositive. V gene TRBV9 combines with J gene TRBJ2-2; D unresolved. Sequencing input: PBMCs. CDR3 coding DNA: TGTGCCAGCAGCGTCCTCCCGAACACCGGGGAGCTGTTTTTT. Translation gives CASSVLPNTGELFF.